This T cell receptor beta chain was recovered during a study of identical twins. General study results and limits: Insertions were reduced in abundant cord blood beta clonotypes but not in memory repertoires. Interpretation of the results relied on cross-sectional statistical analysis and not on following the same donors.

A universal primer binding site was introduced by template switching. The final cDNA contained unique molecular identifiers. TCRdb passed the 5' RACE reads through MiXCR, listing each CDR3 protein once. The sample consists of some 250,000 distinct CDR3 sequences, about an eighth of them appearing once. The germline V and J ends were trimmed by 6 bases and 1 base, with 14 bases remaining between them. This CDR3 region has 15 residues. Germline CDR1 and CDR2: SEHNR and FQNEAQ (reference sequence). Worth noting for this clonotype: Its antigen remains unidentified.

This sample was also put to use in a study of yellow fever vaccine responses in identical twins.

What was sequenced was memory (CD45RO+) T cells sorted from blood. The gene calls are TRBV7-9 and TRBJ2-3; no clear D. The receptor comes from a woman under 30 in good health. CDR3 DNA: TGTGCCAGCAGGGCAGCCGTAGCCGGCACAGATACGCAGTATTTT. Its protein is CASRAAVAGTDTQYF.